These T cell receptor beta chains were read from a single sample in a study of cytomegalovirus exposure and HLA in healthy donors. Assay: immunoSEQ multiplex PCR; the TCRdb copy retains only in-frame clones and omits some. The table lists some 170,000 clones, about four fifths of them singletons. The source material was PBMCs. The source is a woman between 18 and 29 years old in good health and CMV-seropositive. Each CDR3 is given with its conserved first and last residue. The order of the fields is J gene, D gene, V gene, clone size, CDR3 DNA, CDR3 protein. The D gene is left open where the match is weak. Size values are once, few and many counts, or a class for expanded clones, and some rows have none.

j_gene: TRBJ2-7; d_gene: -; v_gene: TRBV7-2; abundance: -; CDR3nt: TGTGCCAGCAGCTTAGCGGGGGGACCCTACGAGCAGTACTTC; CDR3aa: CASSLAGGPYEQYF
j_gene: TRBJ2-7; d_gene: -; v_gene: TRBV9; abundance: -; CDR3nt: TGTGCCAGCAGCGAGGGCGGAGGGCCGTACGAGCAGTACTTC; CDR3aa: CASSEGGGPYEQYF
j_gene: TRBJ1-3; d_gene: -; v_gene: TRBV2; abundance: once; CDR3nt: TGTGCCGGCGGCCGGGACATACCTGGAAACACCATATATTTT; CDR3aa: CAGGRDIPGNTIYF
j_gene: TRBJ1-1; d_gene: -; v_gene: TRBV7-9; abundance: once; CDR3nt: TGTGCCAGCGGTACGGTGAACACTGAAGCTTTCTTT; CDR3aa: CASGTVNTEAFF
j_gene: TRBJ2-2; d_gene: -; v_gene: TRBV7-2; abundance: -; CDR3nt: TGTGCCAGCAGCCTACGTACCGGGGAGCTGTTTTTT; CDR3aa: CASSLRTGELFF
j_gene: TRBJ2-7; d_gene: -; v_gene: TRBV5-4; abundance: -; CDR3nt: TGTGCCAGCAGCTTGGTAGCAGGGAATACCTACGAGCAGTACTTC; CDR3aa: CASSLVAGNTYEQYF
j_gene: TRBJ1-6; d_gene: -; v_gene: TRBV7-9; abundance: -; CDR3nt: TGTGCCACCTCCCCCCTCCACTTT; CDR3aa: CATSPLHF
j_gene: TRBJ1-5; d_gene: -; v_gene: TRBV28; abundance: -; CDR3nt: TGTGCCAGCAGTTTACTTCAGCCCCAGCATTTT; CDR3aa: CASSLLQPQHF
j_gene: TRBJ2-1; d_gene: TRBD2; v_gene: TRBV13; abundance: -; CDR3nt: TGTGCCAGCAGCTTAGCGGCTAGCGGGGGGGATGAGCAGTTCTTC; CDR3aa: CASSLAASGGDEQFF
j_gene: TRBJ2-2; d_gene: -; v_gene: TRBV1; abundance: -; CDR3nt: TGCACCAGCAGCCCCGGGACAGGGAAGGCCGGGGAGCTGTTTTTT; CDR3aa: CTSSPGTGKAGELFF
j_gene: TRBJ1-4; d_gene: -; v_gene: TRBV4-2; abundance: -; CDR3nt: TGTGCCAGCAGCCAAGGCAGAGAAAAACTGTTTTTT; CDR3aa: CASSQGREKLFF
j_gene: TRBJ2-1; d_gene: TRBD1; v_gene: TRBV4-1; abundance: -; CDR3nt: TGCGCCAGCAGCCAAGCCTTAAGGGACAGGGGATCCAATGAGCAGTTCTTC; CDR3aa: CASSQALRDRGSNEQFF
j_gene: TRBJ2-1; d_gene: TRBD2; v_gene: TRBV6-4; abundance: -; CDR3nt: TGTGCCAGCAGGCTCATAGCGGGGGGATTAGATCGCGATGAGCAGTTCTTC; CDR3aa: CASRLIAGGLDRDEQFF
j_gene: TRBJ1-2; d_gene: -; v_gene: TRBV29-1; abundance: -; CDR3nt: TGCAGCGTTCAACTCGAGGGGGGGAACTATGGCTACACCTTC; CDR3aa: CSVQLEGGNYGYTF
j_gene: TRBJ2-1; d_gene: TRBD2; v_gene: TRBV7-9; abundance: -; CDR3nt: TGTGCCAGCAGCTGGCTCAGCGGGGGGTACAATGAGCAGTTCTTC; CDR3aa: CASSWLSGGYNEQFF
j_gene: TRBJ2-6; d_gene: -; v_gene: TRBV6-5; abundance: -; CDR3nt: TGTGCCAGCAACCCAACTCGTGGGGCCAACGTCCTGACTTTC; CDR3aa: CASNPTRGANVLTF
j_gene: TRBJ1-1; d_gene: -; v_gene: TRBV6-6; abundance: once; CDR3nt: TGTGCCAGCAGCGGTCTCAGGGTTACCGAAGCTTTCTTT; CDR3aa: CASSGLRVTEAFF
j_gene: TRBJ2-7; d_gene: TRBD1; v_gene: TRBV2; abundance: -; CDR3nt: TGTGCCAGCACAGCAGAAGGGACAGGGGCCTACGAGCAGTGCTTC; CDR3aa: CASTAEGTGAYEQCF
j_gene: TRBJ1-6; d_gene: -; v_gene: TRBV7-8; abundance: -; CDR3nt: TGTGCCAGCATCCCATCCGGACTGATCCCTCTCGGTTATTCACCCCTCCACTTT; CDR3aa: CASIPSGLIPLGYSPLHF
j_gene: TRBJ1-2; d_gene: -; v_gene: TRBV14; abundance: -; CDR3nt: TGTGCCAGCAGCCAAGAGTCGGCGGGTGTGGATGGCTACACCTTC; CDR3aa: CASSQESAGVDGYTF
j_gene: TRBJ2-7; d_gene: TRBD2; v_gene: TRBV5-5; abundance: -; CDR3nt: TGTGCCAGCAGCTTGCCGGGGGGGCTTGAGCAGTACTTC; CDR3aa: CASSLPGGLEQYF
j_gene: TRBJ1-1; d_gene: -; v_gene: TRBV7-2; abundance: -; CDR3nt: TGTGCCAGCAGCTTAGCGTCTCAAGTCAGGGTCGACGGTGCTTTCTTT; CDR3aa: CASSLASQVRVDGAFF
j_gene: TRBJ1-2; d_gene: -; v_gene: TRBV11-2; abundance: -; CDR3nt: TGTGCCAGCACCAACCGGGTCCAGCCCCTTGGCTACACCTTC; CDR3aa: CASTNRVQPLGYTF
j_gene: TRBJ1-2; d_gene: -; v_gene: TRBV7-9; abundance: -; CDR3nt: TGTGCCAGCAGCTTGACTCCTGGTCGAGACTATGGCTACACCTTC; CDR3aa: CASSLTPGRDYGYTF
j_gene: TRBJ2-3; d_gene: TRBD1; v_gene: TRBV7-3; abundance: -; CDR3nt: TGTGCCAGCAGCTTAATAGTACCGACAGGGGAAGGAGGTACGCAGTATTTT; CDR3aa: CASSLIVPTGEGGTQYF
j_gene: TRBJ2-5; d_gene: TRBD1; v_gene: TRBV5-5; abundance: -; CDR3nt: TGTGCCAGCAGCTTGGAAGCAGGGGGCTGGAACGCTCGGGAGACCCAGTACTTC; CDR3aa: CASSLEAGGWNARETQYF